This T cell receptor (beta chain) was sequenced during a study of T cell changes during pregnancy in multiple sclerosis. The ends were cut back, 0 bases at V and 2 bases at J, with 7 bases in the middle. This CDR3 region has 13 residues. CDR1 GTSNPN and CDR2 SVGIG come from the germline V gene (reference sequence). Sequenced by immunoSEQ multiplex PCR; TCRdb stores in-frame clones only, minus some. The sample has about 19,000 clones, about 90% seen once; the top ten hold roughly 6%. The origin of this receptor is a female donor in good health, enrolled as a control in a pregnancy study. The chain uses TRBV30 and TRBJ2-5; D not certain. The sample in question was CD8+ T cells from peripheral blood mononuclear cells, obtained after pregnancy. The CDR3 spells CAWSVIKQETQYF. In nucleotides, the CDR3 is TGTGCCTGGAGTGTAATCAAACAAGAGACCCAGTACTTC.